The 32 T cell receptor beta chains below were found in one sample sequenced in a study of blood T cell repertoires in COVID-19. Produced via immunoSEQ multiplex PCR; TCRdb's table is partial and in-frame only. Of hundreds of thousands of clones listed, roughly 90% are singletons. Source material: peripheral blood. Receptor source: a woman aged 45-65 years with acute or convalescent COVID-19.

The V gene is TRBV7-2, the J gene TRBJ2-5, with a weak D call TRBD2 (6 bases). Germline V gene sequence: CDR1 SGHTA, CDR2 FQGNSA. Trimming pared 3 bases from V and 5 bases from J, leaving 16 bases between. The CDR3 totals 15 residues. The CDR3 region is CASSFAGLGLETQYF. The CDR3 bases are TGTGCCAGCAGCTTCGCGGGGTTGGGTTTGGAGACCCAGTACTTC.

The chain couples TRBV5-1 to TRBJ2-3; TRBD2 matches 12 bases. Germline CDR1 is SGHRS and CDR2 is YFSETQ. The CDR3 length is 16 residues. The J segment lost 5 bases and the V segment lost 0 bases, leaving 4 bases of the junction unmatched. This CDR3 reads CASSLASGGAVDTQYF. The DNA of the CDR3 is TGCGCCAGCAGCTTGGCTAGCGGGGGGGCCGTAGATACGCAGTATTTT.

The chain employs TRBV10-3 and TRBJ2-1; 9 bases are a match to TRBD2. The CDR3 runs 16 residues. Germline V gene data show CDR1 as ENHRY and CDR2 as SYGVKD. V lost 4 bases to trimming and J lost 9 bases; unmatched junction nucleotides: 13. For the CDR3, the DNA is TGTGCCATCAGTGTCGGCGGGGGGGGTCCCGGTGGTGAGCAGTTCTTC. Translating it yields CAISVGGGGPGGEQFF.

CDR3 nucleotides: TGCGCCAGCAGCACCGGGACTAGCGGGGGGGCTGAGCAGTTCTTC. As protein: CASSTGTSGGAEQFF. The genes are TRBV5-1 and TRBJ2-1; 16 nucleotides line up with TRBD2. Germline V lookup: CDR1 SGHRS, CDR2 YFSETQ. The CDR3 covers 15 residues. V was pared by 4 bases and J by 9 bases, with 4 bases of the junction left unmatched.

This clone turned up a few times. For the CDR3, the DNA is TGTGCCAGCAGCTCCCGGACAGGTAAAGGCAATCAGCCCCAGCATTTT. Residues: CASSSRTGKGNQPQHF. V usage is TRBV7-2 and J usage is TRBJ1-5; TRBD1 aligns across 7 bases. The CDR3 contains 16 residues. Germline loops: CDR1 SGHTA, CDR2 FQGNSA. Trimming cost V 4 bases and J 2 bases; bases outside gene matches: 8.

J is TRBJ2-1 and V is TRBV11-2, with D possibly TRBD1 on 5 matching bases. The germline V and J ends were trimmed by 5 bases and 12 bases, with 20 bases remaining between them. The CDR3 runs 14 residues. In germline, CDR1 is SGHAT, CDR2 FQNNGV. The CDR3 DNA reads TGTGCCAGCAGCCAAAACTCCGGGCCCCAGGGGCAGTTCTTC. Translating gives CASSQNSGPQGQFF.

The chain recombines TRBV10-2 with TRBJ2-1; 11 nucleotides line up with TRBD2. The CDR3 runs 11 residues. The trim removed 10 bases at V and 7 bases at J, leaving 0 bases unmatched. Germline V gives CDR1 WSHSY, CDR2 SAAADI. This CDR3 is CATSGRNEQFF. The CDR3 DNA sequence: TGCGCCACTAGCGGGAGGAATGAGCAGTTCTTC.

This CDR3 reads CASSLGTGIVLGNTIYF. CDR3 coding DNA: TGTGCCAGCAGCTTGGGGACAGGGATCGTATTAGGAAACACCATATATTTT. V gene TRBV5-4 combines with J gene TRBJ1-3; 8 bases match TRBD1. The CDR3 spans 17 residues. Germline trimming cut 0 bases from V and 4 bases from J; bases unmatched to any gene: 9. Germline CDR1 and CDR2: SGHNT and YYREEE (reference sequence).

V and J are TRBV15 and TRBJ2-1; no clear D. The CDR3 loop spans 15 amino acids. V lost 5 bases and J lost 8, with 19 bases in between. The germline V gene encodes CDR1 LNHNV and CDR2 YYDKDF (reference sequence). The CDR3 DNA is TGTGCCACCAGCGTGATCGCCCCCCCCCGAGATGAGCAGTTCTTC. This encodes CATSVIAPPRDEQFF.

The chain uses TRBV9 and TRBJ2-2; a weak D match, TRBD1 (6 bases). Trimming cost V 3 bases and J 0 bases, with 15 bases left between them. Germline CDR1 is SGDLS and CDR2 is YYNGEE. CDR3 length: 17 residues. CDR3 protein: CASSATPGHANTGELFF. CDR3 sequence (DNA): TGTGCCAGCAGCGCAACCCCGGGACATGCGAACACCGGGGAGCTGTTTTTT.

This clone came up once. The V call is TRBV30, the J call TRBJ1-2, with D possibly being TRBD1 (6 bases). Looked up from germline, CDR1 is GTSNPN and CDR2 is SVGIG (reference sequence). The CDR3 runs to 12 residues. Here the CDR3 reads CAGRRGFWGYTF. The DNA for the CDR3 is TGTGCTGGACGCAGGGGTTTTTGGGGCTACACCTTC.

The rearrangement uses TRBV28 and TRBJ1-2; D is undetermined. Germline lookup yields CDR1 MDHEN and CDR2 SYDVKM. This CDR3 comprises 12 residues. Trimming removed 3 bases from V and 8 bases from J, with 10 bases in between. CDR3 bases: TGTGCCAGCAGTTTTCGGGAAATAGGCTACACCTTC. The encoded protein is CASSFREIGYTF.

The J gene is TRBJ2-2, the V gene TRBV4-1, with TRBD2 identical over 9 bases. Germline-derived CDR1 and CDR2 are MGHRA and YSYEKL. Unmatched junction bases numbered 19, after V lost 2 bases and J lost 6 bases. The CDR3 length is 20 residues. CDR3 nucleotide sequence: TGCGCCAGCAGCCAAAGGGAGATAGCGGGAGAGGGAGGTGGGGCCGGGGAGCTGTTTTTT. This sequence encodes CASSQREIAGEGGGAGELFF.

The chain couples TRBV9 to TRBJ1-1; 8 positions agree with TRBD1. CDR1 and CDR2 (germline): SGDLS, YYNGEE. V shed 4 bases and J 4 bases; nucleotides not matched to a gene: 12. The CDR3 sequence is 16 residues long. The CDR3 DNA reads TGTGCCAGCAGCACTTATGATGGGACAGGCGGCACTGAAGCTTTCTTT. Translated: CASSTYDGTGGTEAFF.

This clone came up a few times. The chain links TRBV30 to TRBJ1-3, with 9 nucleotides matching TRBD1. The CDR3 totals 14 residues. CDR1 is GTSNPN and CDR2 is SVGIG in the germline V gene (reference sequence). The ends lost 7 bases at V and 3 bases at J; junction bases unmatched: 7. Here the CDR3 DNA reads TGTGCCTCTAGACAGGGGGATTATGGAAACACCATATATTTT. Translated: CASRQGDYGNTIYF.

The chain carries TRBV5-6 and TRBJ2-3, with 8 bases lining up with TRBD2. The CDR3 length is 15 residues. The V gene's germline CDR1 is SGHDT and CDR2 YYEEEE. V trimming: 3 bases; J trimming: 2 bases; junction bases outside the gene matches: 5. DNA of the CDR3: TGTGCCAGCAGCTCCGGGCGGGGGGACACAGATACGCAGTATTTT. Translation: CASSSGRGDTDTQYF. The whole variable domain, filled in from reference TRBV5-6 and TRBJ2-3, reads DAGVTQSPTHLIKTRGQQVTLRCSPKSGHDTVSWYQQALGQGPQFIFQYYEEEERQRGNFPDRFSGHQFPNYSSELNVNALLLGDSALYLCASSSGRGDTDTQYFGPGTRLTVL.

This sequence joins TRBV7-3 and TRBJ2-3; 9 bases map to TRBD2. V was clipped by 5 bases and J by 6 bases; unmatched bases: 12. Per the germline V gene, CDR1 is SGHTA and CDR2 is FQGTGA. The CDR3 contains 16 residues. CDR3 DNA sequence: TGTGCCAGCAGCCGGAGATTTGGCGGGGGGGCCGATACGCAGTATTTT. This sequence encodes CASSRRFGGGADTQYF.

The J gene is TRBJ2-7, the V gene TRBV19, with D perhaps TRBD2 (5 bases). V was trimmed by 4 bases and J by 4 bases, leaving 11 bases between them. Germline V CDR1 and CDR2: LNHDA, SQIVND (reference sequence). The CDR3 runs 13 residues. For the CDR3, the DNA is TGTGCCAGTAGTAACGCCGGCGGGTACGAGCAGTACTTC. It translates to CASSNAGGYEQYF.

This sequence joins TRBV4-3 and TRBJ1-2; D gene ambiguous. Trimming stripped 2 bases from V and 2 bases from J, with 6 bases between. This CDR3 contains 13 residues. Per the germline V gene, CDR1 is LGHNA and CDR2 is YSLEER. The CDR3 sequence is CASSQTRNYGYTF. DNA of the CDR3: TGCGCCAGCAGCCAAACAAGAAACTATGGCTACACCTTC.

The CDR3 loop reads CASSLDPPGGYNEQFF. Here the CDR3 DNA reads TGTGCCAGCAGCTTAGACCCCCCGGGTGGTTACAATGAGCAGTTCTTC. The J gene is TRBJ2-1, the V gene TRBV7-9; D is ambiguous. Germline V lookup: CDR1 SEHNR, CDR2 FQNEAQ (reference sequence). The CDR3 length is 16 residues. Between the trimmed V and J ends, which lost 1 base and 4 bases, there was a span of 14 bases. The variable domain in full, with the rest retrieved from reference TRBV7-9 and TRBJ2-1, is DTGVSQNPRHKITKRGQNVTFRCDPISEHNRLYWYRQTLGQGPEFLTYFQNEAQLEKSRLLSDRFSAERPKGSFSTLEIQRTEQGDSAMYLCASSLDPPGGYNEQFFGPGTRLTVL.

The V call is TRBV29-1, the J call TRBJ1-1; D is undetermined. The CDR3 has 13 amino acids. With 1 base removed from V and 1 base from J, the gap between germline ends came to 7 bases. The germline CDR1 and CDR2 sequences are SQVTM and ANQGSEA. CDR3 sequence: CSVEGQWNTEAFF. CDR3 DNA: TGCAGCGTTGAAGGGCAATGGAACACTGAAGCTTTCTTT.

The J gene is TRBJ2-1, the V gene TRBV25-1; possible D gene TRBD1, 5 bases. Between the trimmed V and J ends, which lost 2 bases and 4 bases, there was a span of 15 bases. CDR3 length: 16 residues. The germline V gene has CDR1 MGHDK and CDR2 SYGVNS. The CDR3 DNA follows: TGTGCCAGCAGTGAAGGCCCCCTTGACAGATACAATGAGCAGTTCTTC. It specifies CASSEGPLDRYNEQFF.

The rearrangement joins TRBV5-1 to TRBJ2-7; possible D gene TRBD1, 5 bases. Germline-derived CDR1 and CDR2 are SGHRS and YFSETQ. The length of the CDR3 is 13 residues. The V gene lost 0 bases and the J gene lost 3 bases, with 7 bases spanning the gap. CDR3 loop: CASSLEGNYEQYF. The DNA for the CDR3 is TGCGCCAGCAGCTTGGAGGGGAACTACGAGCAGTACTTC. Drawing the rest from reference TRBV5-1 and TRBJ2-7, the complete variable domain is KAGVTQTPRYLIKTRGQQVTLSCSPISGHRSVSWYQQTPGQGLQFLFEYFSETQRNKGNFPGRFSGRQFSNSRSEMNVSTLELGDSALYLCASSLEGNYEQYFGPGTRLTVT.

The rearrangement links TRBV7-9 to TRBJ2-1; no definite D call. This CDR3 has 13 amino acids. With 3 bases removed from V and 9 bases from J, the gap between germline ends came to 12 bases. CDR1 SEHNR and CDR2 FQNEAQ come from the germline V gene (reference sequence). CDR3 protein: CASSFTRSGEQFF. CDR3 nucleotide sequence: TGTGCCAGCAGCTTTACCCGGTCGGGTGAGCAGTTCTTC.

This chain connects TRBV7-2 to TRBJ2-2; the D gene is possibly TRBD2 (6 bases). CDR1 is SGHTA and CDR2 is FQGNSA in the germline V gene. CDR3 length: 14 residues. The V end lost 5 bases, the J end lost 6 bases, and 13 bases lay between the germline ends. CDR3 nucleotide sequence: TGTGCCAGCAGCGTCCGGGAGACCGCCGGGGAGCTGTTTTTT. Amino acids: CASSVRETAGELFF.

This sequence joins TRBV7-2 and TRBJ2-3, with TRBD2 matching 7 bases. Germline values: CDR1 SGHTA, CDR2 FQGNSA. With 3 bases clipped from V and 2 bases from J, the junction kept 8 bases outside the gene matches. This CDR3 spans 16 amino acids. CDR3 DNA sequence: TGTGCCAGCAGCTTCGCTAGCGGACCTTTCACAGATACGCAGTATTTT. Translated, it gives CASSFASGPFTDTQYF.

This chain joins TRBV7-9 and TRBJ2-3; D may be TRBD2 (5 bases). Germline CDR1 SEHNR, CDR2 FQNEAQ (reference sequence). The V end lost 4 bases, the J end lost 5 bases, and 16 bases lay between the germline ends. The CDR3 runs 15 residues. The DNA for the CDR3 is TGTGCCAGCAGCTCCCCGGGTGGTGCGGGAGATACGCAGTATTTT. Amino acid sequence: CASSSPGGAGDTQYF.

CDR3 coding DNA: TGCAGTGCTAGTATCCGGGACAGGGGGGACTATGGCTACACCTTC. It translates to CSASIRDRGDYGYTF. This rearrangement joins TRBV20-1 to TRBJ1-2, with 11 bases aligning to TRBD1. The CDR3 totals 15 residues. Trimming at V came to 3 bases and at J to 3 bases, leaving 6 bases not matched to a gene. Germline-derived CDR1 and CDR2 are DFQATT and SNEGSKA (reference sequence).

The chain carries TRBV7-3 and TRBJ2-6; D is uncertain. Germline loops: CDR1 SGHTA, CDR2 FQGTGA. Trimming left V 8 bases short and J 1 base short, with 18 bases between. This CDR3 contains 17 residues. CDR3 sequence (DNA): TGTGCCAGCGGATATTGGGCAGGTCGGTCTGGGGCCAACGTCCTGACTTTC. Its protein is CASGYWAGRSGANVLTF.

As to this clone: The sample has other DNA sequences that encode this CDR3 too. The J gene is TRBJ1-1, the V gene TRBV6-5; D might be TRBD1 (6 bases). The germline V gene encodes CDR1 MNHEY and CDR2 SVGAGI. Trimming removed 6 bases from V and 1 base from J, with 9 bases in between. This CDR3 has 13 residues. In DNA, the CDR3 is TGTGCCAGCAGACCGGACAGGAACACTGAAGCTTTCTTT. It yields the protein CASRPDRNTEAFF.

The rearrangement joins TRBV6-5 to TRBJ2-5, with TRBD2 matching over 9 bases. The CDR3 is 13 amino acids. V gave up 5 bases and J gave up 5 bases; unmatched junction bases: 3. CDR1 is MNHEY and CDR2 is SVGAGI in the germline V gene. The CDR3 coding sequence is TGTGCCAGCAGTCTAGCGGGAATGGAGACCCAGTACTTC. Protein product: CASSLAGMETQYF.

V usage is TRBV14 and J usage is TRBJ2-7; no clear D. Germline CDR1 reads SGHDN; CDR2 reads FVKESK. The V gene lost 0 bases and the J gene lost 3 bases, with 15 bases spanning the gap. The length of the CDR3 is 16 residues. This CDR3 is CASSQEAVLLNYEQYF. CDR3 DNA sequence: TGTGCCAGCAGCCAAGAGGCAGTCCTGTTAAACTACGAGCAGTACTTC.